The 13 T cell receptor beta chains below all came from one sample that was sequenced in a study of post-analysis software for immune sequencing data. Study-level points and caveats: A handful of TRBV segments appeared more often in patients than in controls, and TRBV5-6, TRBV5-1 and TRBV20-1 were among these.

These receptors have no identified antigens. Carried by the TCR beta cDNA libraries were unique molecular identifiers. TCRdb redid the calling of the PCR reads with MiXCR, one entry per CDR3 protein. The table has 350,000 to 500,000 distinct CDR3 sequences, 30% to 40% seen once. Sequenced material: blood. The receptors stem from a girl aged 2-10 years with multiple sclerosis.

This chain joins TRBV10-3 and TRBJ1-2; maybe TRBD1 (5 bases). From germline, CDR1 is ENHRY and CDR2 SYGVKD. The germline V and J ends were trimmed by 0 bases and 8 bases, with 10 bases remaining between them. The CDR3 covers 13 residues. CDR3 loop: CAISESNDSGYTF. The CDR3 DNA is TGTGCCATCAGTGAGTCGAATGACAGCGGCTACACCTTC.

This clonotype appeared a single time. The chain has TRBV4-1 and TRBJ2-7, with D perhaps matching TRBD1 or TRBD2 (6 bases each). V lost 3 bases to trimming and J lost 2 bases, with 14 bases between them. From germline, CDR1 is MGHRA and CDR2 YSYEKL. The CDR3 covers 15 residues. Here the CDR3 DNA reads TGCGCCAGCAGCCAGTTACTAGGGGGGACCTACGAGCAGTACTTC. Protein product: CASSQLLGGTYEQYF.

This clonotype has a handful of counts. This chain joins TRBV12-3 or TRBV12-4 and TRBJ2-1; D is unclear. This CDR3 is built from 13 residues. Trimming removed 5 bases from V and 3 bases from J, with 8 bases in between. CDR3 sequence: CASSGVLYNEQFF. CDR3 DNA sequence: TGTGCCAGCAGTGGAGTCCTCTACAATGAGCAGTTCTTC.

This clonotype was seen only once. J is TRBJ2-4 and V is TRBV12-3 or TRBV12-4; D tentatively reads TRBD1 or TRBD2 (5 bases each). The J call is doubtful: the DNA matches TRBJ2-7 better. The CDR3 covers 14 residues. The CDR3: CASSLRDVTYEQYF. The CDR3 DNA follows: TGTGCCAGCAGCCTCCGGGACGTAACCTACGAGCAGTACTTC.

This clonotype was detected only a few times. The chain is built from TRBV7-9 and TRBJ2-5, with D tentatively TRBD2 (6 bases). V lost 5 bases and J lost 2, with 12 bases in between. The CDR3 is 14 residues long. The germline V gene has CDR1 SEHNR and CDR2 FQNEAQ (reference sequence). Here the CDR3 reads CASSVRLGQETQYF. The CDR3 bases are TGTGCCAGCAGCGTCAGACTAGGACAAGAGACCCAGTACTTC.

Note on this clonotype: The junction and the germline gene differ at one end; a read error may be behind it. The J gene is TRBJ2-4, the V gene TRBV5-8, with 7 bases aligning to TRBD2. Matching the DNA end better, TRBJ2-7 makes the J call doubtful. The CDR3 extends over 16 amino acids. Germline CDR1 reads SGHTS; CDR2 reads YDEGEE. DNA for the CDR3: TGTGCCAGCGGCTTGGTTGGCGGGGGTTCCTCCTACGAGCAGTACTTC. It specifies CASGLVGGGSSYEQYF.

The chain joins TRBV29-1 to TRBJ2-1; 13 positions agree with TRBD2. Germline V lookup: CDR1 SQVTM, CDR2 ANQGSEA. The trim removed 0 bases at V and 9 bases at J, leaving 8 bases unmatched. The CDR3 is 16 residues long. The CDR3 loop is CSVEDPLAGGPSEQFF. The CDR3, as DNA: TGCAGCGTTGAAGATCCACTAGCGGGAGGGCCATCTGAGCAGTTCTTC.

The chain recombines TRBV5-1 with TRBJ1-1, with 10 bases that match TRBD1. V lost 2 bases and J lost 6; bases outside the gene matches: 10. Germline loops: CDR1 SGHRS, CDR2 YFSETQ. This CDR3 has 16 amino acids. CDR3 nucleotide sequence: TGCGCCAGCAGCTTTAGGACAGGGGGGAGGGGATCTGAAGCTTTCTTT. Its protein product is CASSFRTGGRGSEAFF. Together with reference TRBV5-1 and TRBJ1-1, the CDR3 gives the full variable domain: KAGVTQTPRYLIKTRGQQVTLSCSPISGHRSVSWYQQTPGQGLQFLFEYFSETQRNKGNFPGRFSGRQFSNSRSEMNVSTLELGDSALYLCASSFRTGGRGSEAFFGQGTRLTVV.

V gene TRBV28 combines with J gene TRBJ2-4; a weak D match, TRBD2 (6 bases). The CDR3 is 16 residues long. The germline V gene has CDR1 MDHEN and CDR2 SYDVKM. V was clipped by 6 bases and J by 5 bases, with 20 bases between them. The DNA of the CDR3 is TGTGCCAGCAGATCCCCAGTTCGGGGGTTGGAAAACATTCAGTACTTC. Protein sequence: CASRSPVRGLENIQYF.

This clonotype was observed a single time. An end of the junction does not agree with germline; a read error may underlie this. The chain is built from TRBV7-2 and TRBJ2-1; 11 nucleotides agree with TRBD2. The CDR3 spans 15 residues. Per germline, CDR1 SGHTA and CDR2 FQGNSA. The CDR3 is CASTPGLAAYNGQFF. Here the CDR3 DNA reads TGTGCCAGCACCCCGGGACTAGCGGCCTACAATGGGCAGTTCTTC. The full variable domain, with the rest looked up from reference TRBV7-2 and TRBJ2-1, is GAGVSQSPSNKVTEKGKDVELRCDPISGHTALYWYRQSLGQGLEFLIYFQGNSAPDKSGLPSDRFSAERTGGSVSTLTIQRTQQEDSAVYLCASTPGLAAYNGQFFGPGTRLTVL.

This sequence joins TRBV28 and TRBJ2-5, with 12 positions matching TRBD1. The CDR3 has 15 amino acids. V shed 2 bases and J 11 bases; nucleotides not matched to a gene: 9. Germline CDR1 is MDHEN and CDR2 is SYDVKM. This CDR3 is CASSLGGTGGGEQYF. Here the CDR3 DNA reads TGTGCCAGCAGTTTAGGAGGGACAGGGGGCGGAGAGCAGTACTTC.

This clonotype has just a few counts. The chain is built from TRBV4-1 and TRBJ2-3, with 10 bases lining up with TRBD2. CDR3 length equals 18 residues. Germline loops: CDR1 MGHRA, CDR2 YSYEKL. Trimming removed 0 bases from V and 2 bases from J; junction bases left unmatched: 8. CDR3 sequence: CASSQDFSGGPFTDTQYF. The CDR3 region has the DNA TGCGCCAGCAGCCAAGATTTTAGCGGGGGGCCCTTCACAGATACGCAGTATTTT.

This clonotype appeared a few times. The J gene is TRBJ2-3, the V gene TRBV27; the D gene could be TRBD1 or TRBD2 (5 bases each). The CDR3 sequence is 14 residues long. Germline V lookup: CDR1 MNHEY, CDR2 SMNVEV (reference sequence). V lost 3 bases and J lost 4, with 11 bases in between. The CDR3 spells CASSFAGRADTQYF. CDR3 DNA: TGTGCCAGCAGTTTTGCGGGCAGGGCAGATACGCAGTATTTT.